The following is a TCR beta chain sequence with its context. This sample stems from a study of glioma-infiltrating T cells after dendritic cell vaccination. Germline assignment: CDR1 SGHRS and CDR2 YFSETQ. Germline trimming cut 2 bases from V and 8 bases from J; bases unmatched to any gene: 14. The CDR3 runs to 16 residues. Described time point: after dendritic cell vaccination, including at tumor progression/relapse. PBMC were collected before vaccination, two weeks after the third vaccination, and at progression. The PCR used 60 V beta and 13 J beta primers. The assay was immunoSEQ multiplex PCR, and TCRdb's table has in-frame clones only and misses some. The sample comprises fewer than 65,000 clones, approximately 89% of which are singletons, and 5.3% rests with the top ten.

This clonotype originated in a human donor with glioblastoma. The specimen comprised blood, sampled after dendritic cell vaccination. The chain employs TRBV5-1 and TRBJ1-2; 8 bases are a match to TRBD1. The CDR3 loop reads CASSFLPAVDRDGYTF. The CDR3 nucleotides read TGCGCCAGCAGCTTTCTTCCGGCGGTGGACAGGGACGGCTACACCTTC.